The clone carrying this TCR beta chain was picked up a small number of times. Its matching antigen is unknown. A single record per CDR3 protein comes from TCRdb applying MiXCR to the 5' RACE reads. This sample has around 250,000 distinct CDR3 sequences, with roughly 7.2% found just once. V was trimmed by 3 bases and J by 5 bases, leaving 13 bases between them. This CDR3 comprises 14 residues. The germline CDR1 and CDR2 sequences are SGHRS and YFSETQ. These data belong to a study of T cells after yellow fever vaccination. Notes on the study in general: Subsequent to the booster, the majority of primary-vaccination clones reappeared (roughly 96% CD4, 88% CD8).

The receptor comes from a man under 40 who received the YFV17D yellow fever vaccine. Here the sequenced sample was CD4+ T cells sorted from PBMCs, taken 15 days after the yellow fever booster vaccination. J is TRBJ2-3 and V is TRBV5-1; no clear D. CDR3 nucleotides: TGCGCCAGCAGCTCTAGATCACCGGGAGATACGCAGTATTTT. This codes for CASSSRSPGDTQYF.